This TCR beta chain was recorded in a study of patients and donors after allogeneic stem cell transplantation. One entry per CDR3 protein results from TCRdb running MiXCR on the RT-PCR reads. Found here are roughly 200,000 distinct CDR3 sequences, about 38% of them singletons; the top ten hold around a tenth. This clonotype was counted between two and nine times. The germline V and J ends were trimmed by 3 bases and 0 bases, with 15 bases remaining between them. Germline values: CDR1 SGHRS, CDR2 YFSETQ. The CDR3 sequence is 16 residues long. The sequence derives from a human donor who was either an allogeneic HSCT recipient or a stem cell or donor lymphocyte infusion donor (not recorded which). It is not recorded whose cells these are; they may come from a transplant donor. The material sequenced was blood, either unsorted or a sorted T cell fraction (not recorded which). The chain has TRBV5-1 and TRBJ1-1; D call uncertain. CDR3 loop: CASSSYSYRMNTEAFF. CDR3 sequence (DNA): TGCGCCAGCAGCTCGTACAGTTACCGGATGAACACTGAAGCTTTCTTT. The full variable domain, with the rest looked up from reference TRBV5-1 and TRBJ1-1, is KAGVTQTPRYLIKTRGQQVTLSCSPISGHRSVSWYQQTPGQGLQFLFEYFSETQRNKGNFPGRFSGRQFSNSRSEMNVSTLELGDSALYLCASSSYSYRMNTEAFFGQGTRLTVV.